The clone carrying this T cell receptor (beta chain) appeared a single time. This CDR3 spans 14 amino acids. The V end lost 6 bases, the J end lost 0 bases, and 14 bases lay between the germline ends. CDR1 SQVTM and CDR2 ANQGSEA come from the germline V gene. Sequencing targeted TCR beta in T cells from blood (CD8+ and CD4+). TEMRA cells were FACS-enriched, and CD8+ and CD4+ T cells were isolated negatively. The data originate from a study of CD8 T cells in Susac syndrome. An amount of RNA that ranged from about 0.45 to 1 ug was reverse transcribed with random hexamers. With immunoSEQ multiplex PCR, TCR beta CDR3 was amplified across 54 Vbeta and 13 Jbeta. MiXCR was run by TCRdb on the immunoSEQ multiplex PCR reads, yielding one entry per CDR3 protein. The data contain about 210,000 distinct CDR3 sequences, about 96% of them seen just once; the ten biggest clones take up 0.08% to 0.095%.

J is TRBJ1-1 and V is TRBV29-1, with D possibly TRBD1 on 6 matching bases. This receptor was identified in a human donor with multiple sclerosis. Source material: CD4+ T cells from PBMCs. The DNA for the CDR3 is TGCAGCGTAGACGACAGGAGGATGAACACTGAAGCTTTCTTT. Its protein is CSVDDRRMNTEAFF.